This entry describes one TCR beta chain. Per the germline V gene, CDR1 is SGHRS and CDR2 is YFSETQ. J lost 2 bases, V lost 4 bases, and 8 bases had no gene match. CDR3 length: 15 residues. These data belong to a study of identical twins. TCRdb independently ran MiXCR on the 5' RACE reads; one entry per CDR3 protein. The sample shows 400,000 to 650,000 distinct CDR3 sequences, approximately 22% of them seen only once. The same data also went into a second study, on T cells expressing NK-cell markers.

Sequencing was performed on CD4+ T cells sorted from blood. The chain joins TRBV5-1 to TRBJ2-5; 7 bases line up with TRBD1. The clonotype was recovered from a woman aged 18-29 years in good health. The CDR3 nucleotides read TGCGCCAGCAGCAGTGCCGGGACAGCACAAGAGACCCAGTACTTC. It yields the protein CASSSAGTAQETQYF.